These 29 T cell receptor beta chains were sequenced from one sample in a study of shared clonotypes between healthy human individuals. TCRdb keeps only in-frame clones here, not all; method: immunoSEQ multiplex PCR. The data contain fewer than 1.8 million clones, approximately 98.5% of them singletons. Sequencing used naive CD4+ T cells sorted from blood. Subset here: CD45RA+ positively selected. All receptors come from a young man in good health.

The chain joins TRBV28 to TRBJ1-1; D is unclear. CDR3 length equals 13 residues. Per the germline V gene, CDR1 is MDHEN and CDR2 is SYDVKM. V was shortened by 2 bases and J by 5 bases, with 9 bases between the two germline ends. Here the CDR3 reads CASSLPIGTEAFF. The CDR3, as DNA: TGTGCCAGCAGTTTACCTATCGGGACTGAAGCTTTCTTT.

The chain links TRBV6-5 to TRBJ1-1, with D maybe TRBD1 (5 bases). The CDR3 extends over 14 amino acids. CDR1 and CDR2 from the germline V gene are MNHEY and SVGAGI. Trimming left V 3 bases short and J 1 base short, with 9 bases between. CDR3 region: CASSYLRENTEAFF. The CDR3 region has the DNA TGTGCCAGCAGTTATCTCAGGGAGAACACTGAAGCTTTCTTT.

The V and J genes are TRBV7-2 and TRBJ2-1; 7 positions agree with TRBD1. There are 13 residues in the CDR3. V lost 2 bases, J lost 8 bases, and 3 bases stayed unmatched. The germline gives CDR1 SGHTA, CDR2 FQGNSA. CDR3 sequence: CASSLTGEYEQFF. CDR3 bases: TGTGCCAGCAGCTTAACAGGGGAGTATGAGCAGTTCTTC. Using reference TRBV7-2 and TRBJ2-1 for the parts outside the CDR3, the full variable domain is GAGVSQSPSNKVTEKGKDVELRCDPISGHTALYWYRQSLGQGLEFLIYFQGNSAPDKSGLPSDRFSAERTGGSVSTLTIQRTQQEDSAVYLCASSLTGEYEQFFGPGTRLTVL.

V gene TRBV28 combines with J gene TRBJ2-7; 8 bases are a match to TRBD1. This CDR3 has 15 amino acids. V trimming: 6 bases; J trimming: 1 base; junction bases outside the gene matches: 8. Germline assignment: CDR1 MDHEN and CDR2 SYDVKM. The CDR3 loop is CASSLDRVPSYEQYF. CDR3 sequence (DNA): TGTGCCAGCAGCTTGGACAGGGTCCCTTCCTACGAGCAGTACTTC.

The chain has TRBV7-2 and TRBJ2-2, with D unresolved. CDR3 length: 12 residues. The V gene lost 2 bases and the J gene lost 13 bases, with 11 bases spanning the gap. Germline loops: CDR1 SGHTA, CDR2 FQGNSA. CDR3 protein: CASSLPDGRLFF. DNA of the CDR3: TGTGCCAGCAGCTTACCGGACGGAAGGCTGTTTTTT.

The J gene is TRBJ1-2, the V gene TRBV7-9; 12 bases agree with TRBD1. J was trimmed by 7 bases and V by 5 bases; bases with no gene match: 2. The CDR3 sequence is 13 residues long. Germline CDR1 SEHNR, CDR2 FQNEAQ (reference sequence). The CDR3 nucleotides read TGTGCCAGCAGCGAGGGACAGGGGGCTGGCTACACCTTC. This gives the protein CASSEGQGAGYTF.

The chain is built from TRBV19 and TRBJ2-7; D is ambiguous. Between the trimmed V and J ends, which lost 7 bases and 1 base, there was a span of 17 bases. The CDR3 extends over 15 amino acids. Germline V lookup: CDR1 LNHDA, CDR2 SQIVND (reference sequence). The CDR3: CASTPRHQTSYEQYF. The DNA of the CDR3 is TGTGCCAGTACTCCAAGACACCAGACATCCTACGAGCAGTACTTC.

This CDR3 reads CASSVDEGLYEQYF. The CDR3 bases are TGTGCCAGCAGCGTAGATGAGGGTCTCTACGAGCAGTACTTC. This rearrangement joins TRBV9 to TRBJ2-7; D is perhaps TRBD2 (5 bases). The CDR3 contains 14 residues. Deletions cut 0 bases from V and 3 bases from J, with 10 bases between. Germline V lookup: CDR1 SGDLS, CDR2 YYNGEE.

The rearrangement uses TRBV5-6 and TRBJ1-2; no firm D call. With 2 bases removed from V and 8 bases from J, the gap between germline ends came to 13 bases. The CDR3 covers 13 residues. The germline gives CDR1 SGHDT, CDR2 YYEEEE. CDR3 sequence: CASSFAPGGGYTF. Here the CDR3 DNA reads TGTGCCAGCAGCTTCGCCCCAGGAGGGGGCTACACCTTC.

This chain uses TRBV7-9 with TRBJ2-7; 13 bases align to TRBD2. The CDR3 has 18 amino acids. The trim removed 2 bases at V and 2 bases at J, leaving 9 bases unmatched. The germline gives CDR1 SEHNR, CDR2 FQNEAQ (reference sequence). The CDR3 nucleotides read TGTGCCAGCAGCTTACGAACAGGACTAGCGGGAGTCCCCTACGAGCAGTACTTC. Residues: CASSLRTGLAGVPYEQYF.

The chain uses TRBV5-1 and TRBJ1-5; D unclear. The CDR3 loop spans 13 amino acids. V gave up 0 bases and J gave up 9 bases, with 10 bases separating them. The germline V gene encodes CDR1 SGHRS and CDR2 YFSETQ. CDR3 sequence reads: CASSLEGSPPQHF. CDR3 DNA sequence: TGCGCCAGCAGCTTGGAAGGGTCCCCGCCCCAGCATTTT.

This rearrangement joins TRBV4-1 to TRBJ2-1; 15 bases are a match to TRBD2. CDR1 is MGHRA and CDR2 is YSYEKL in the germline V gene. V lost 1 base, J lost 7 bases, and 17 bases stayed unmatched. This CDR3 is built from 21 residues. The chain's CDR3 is CASSQVIFGQGLAGGNNEQFF. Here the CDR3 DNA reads TGCGCCAGCAGCCAAGTTATATTCGGCCAGGGACTAGCGGGAGGAAATAATGAGCAGTTCTTC.

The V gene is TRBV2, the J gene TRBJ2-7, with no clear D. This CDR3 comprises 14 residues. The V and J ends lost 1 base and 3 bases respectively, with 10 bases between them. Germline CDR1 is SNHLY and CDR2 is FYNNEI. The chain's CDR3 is CASSEGISYYEQYF. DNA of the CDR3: TGTGCCAGCAGTGAAGGGATAAGCTACTACGAGCAGTACTTC.

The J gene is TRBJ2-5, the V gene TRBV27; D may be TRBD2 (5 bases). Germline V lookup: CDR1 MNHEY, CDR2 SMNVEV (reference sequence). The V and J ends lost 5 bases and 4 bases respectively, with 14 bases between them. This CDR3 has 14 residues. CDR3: CASSPGISGETQYF. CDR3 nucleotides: TGTGCCAGCAGTCCGGGGATCTCGGGAGAGACCCAGTACTTC.

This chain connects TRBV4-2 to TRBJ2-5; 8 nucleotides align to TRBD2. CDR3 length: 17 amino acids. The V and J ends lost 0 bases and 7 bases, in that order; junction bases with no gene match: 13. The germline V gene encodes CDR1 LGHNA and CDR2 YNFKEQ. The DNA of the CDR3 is TGTGCCAGCAGCCAAGAACCCCGGGAGGGGTTATTGGCGACCCAGTACTTC. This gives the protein CASSQEPREGLLATQYF.

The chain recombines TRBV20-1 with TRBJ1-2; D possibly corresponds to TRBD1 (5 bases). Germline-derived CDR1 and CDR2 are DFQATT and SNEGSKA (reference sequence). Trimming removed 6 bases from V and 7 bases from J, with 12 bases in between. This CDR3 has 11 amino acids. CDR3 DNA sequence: TGCAGTGCCACGAGGACACGTGGCTACACCTTC. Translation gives CSATRTRGYTF.

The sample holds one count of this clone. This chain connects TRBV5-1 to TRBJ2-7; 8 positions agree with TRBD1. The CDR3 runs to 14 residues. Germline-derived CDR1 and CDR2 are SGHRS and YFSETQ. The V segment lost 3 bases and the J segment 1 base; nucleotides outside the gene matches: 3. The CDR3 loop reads CASSSNRGSYEQYF. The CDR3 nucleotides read TGCGCCAGCAGCTCGAACAGGGGGTCCTACGAGCAGTACTTC.

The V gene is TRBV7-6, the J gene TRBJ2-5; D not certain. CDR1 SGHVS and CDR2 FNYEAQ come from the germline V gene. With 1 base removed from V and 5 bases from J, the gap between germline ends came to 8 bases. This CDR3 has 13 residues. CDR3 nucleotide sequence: TGTGCCAGCAGCTTAGATCCCCTGGAGACCCAGTACTTC. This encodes CASSLDPLETQYF. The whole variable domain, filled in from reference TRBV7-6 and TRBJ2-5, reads GAGVSQSPRYKVTKRGQDVALRCDPISGHVSLYWYRQALGQGPEFLTYFNYEAQQDKSGLPNDRFSAERPEGSISTLTIQRTEQRDSAMYRCASSLDPLETQYFGPGTRLLVL.

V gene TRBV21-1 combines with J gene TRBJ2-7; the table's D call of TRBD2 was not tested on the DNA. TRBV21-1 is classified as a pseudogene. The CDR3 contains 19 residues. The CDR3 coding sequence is TGTGCCAGCAGCACTCTCAAAGTAGGGACTAGCGGGAGAACGCTCGAGCAGTACTTC. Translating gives CASSTLKVGTSGRTLEQYF.

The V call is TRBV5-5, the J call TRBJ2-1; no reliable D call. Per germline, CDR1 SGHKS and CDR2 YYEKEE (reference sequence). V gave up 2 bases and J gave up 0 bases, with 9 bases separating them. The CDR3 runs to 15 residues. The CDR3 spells CASSLGWSSYNEQFF. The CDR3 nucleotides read TGTGCCAGCAGCTTAGGCTGGAGCTCCTACAATGAGCAGTTCTTC.

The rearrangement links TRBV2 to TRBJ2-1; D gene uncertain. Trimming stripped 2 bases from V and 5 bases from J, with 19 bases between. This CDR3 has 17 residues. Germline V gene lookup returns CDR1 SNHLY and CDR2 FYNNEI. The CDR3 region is CASSESPRRTQHNEQFF. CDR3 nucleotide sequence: TGTGCCAGCAGTGAAAGCCCTCGGCGGACCCAACACAATGAGCAGTTCTTC.

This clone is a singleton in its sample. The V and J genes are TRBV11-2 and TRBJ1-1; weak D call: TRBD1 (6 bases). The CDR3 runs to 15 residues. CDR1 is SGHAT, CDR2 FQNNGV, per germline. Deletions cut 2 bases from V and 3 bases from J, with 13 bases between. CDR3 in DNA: TGTGCCAGCAGCTTAACACCGGGACACTACACTGAAGCTTTCTTT. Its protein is CASSLTPGHYTEAFF.

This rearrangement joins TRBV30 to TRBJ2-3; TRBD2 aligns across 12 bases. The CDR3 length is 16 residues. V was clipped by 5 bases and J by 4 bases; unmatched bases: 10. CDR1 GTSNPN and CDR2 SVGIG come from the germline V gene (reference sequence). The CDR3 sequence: CAWGPGLAGFSDTQYF. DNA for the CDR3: TGTGCCTGGGGACCTGGACTAGCGGGATTTTCAGATACGCAGTATTTT.

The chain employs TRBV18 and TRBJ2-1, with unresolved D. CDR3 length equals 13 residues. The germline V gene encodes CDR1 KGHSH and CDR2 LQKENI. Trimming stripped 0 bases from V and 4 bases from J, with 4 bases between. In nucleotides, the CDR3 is TGTGCCAGCTCACCACCAGAATACAATGAGCAGTTCTTC. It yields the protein CASSPPEYNEQFF.

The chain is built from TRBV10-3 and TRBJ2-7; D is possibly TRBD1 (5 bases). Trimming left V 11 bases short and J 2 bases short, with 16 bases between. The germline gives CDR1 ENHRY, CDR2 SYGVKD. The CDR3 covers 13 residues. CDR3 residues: CARLARAPYEQYF. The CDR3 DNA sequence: TGTGCCCGCTTGGCCAGGGCACCCTACGAGCAGTACTTC.

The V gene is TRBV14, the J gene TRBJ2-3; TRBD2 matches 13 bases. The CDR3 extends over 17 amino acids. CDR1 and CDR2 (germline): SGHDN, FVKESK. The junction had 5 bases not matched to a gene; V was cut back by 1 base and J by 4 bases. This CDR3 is CASSQGLAGGFPDTQYF. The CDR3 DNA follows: TGTGCCAGCAGCCAAGGACTAGCGGGAGGATTCCCAGATACGCAGTATTTT.

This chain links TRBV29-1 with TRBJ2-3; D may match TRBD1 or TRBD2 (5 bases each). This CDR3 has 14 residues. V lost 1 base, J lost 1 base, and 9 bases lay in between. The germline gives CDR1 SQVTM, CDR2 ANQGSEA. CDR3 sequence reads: CSVEGGKGTDTQYF. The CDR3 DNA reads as TGCAGCGTTGAAGGGGGGAAGGGCACAGATACGCAGTATTTT.

The CDR3 coding sequence is TGTGCCAGCAAAACCGGGACAGGGGCCGTGGAACGGACTGAAGCTTTCTTT. Protein sequence: CASKTGTGAVERTEAFF. J is TRBJ1-1 and V is TRBV28; 10 bases align to TRBD1. The CDR3 covers 17 residues. Germline CDR1 MDHEN, CDR2 SYDVKM. J lost 5 bases, V lost 7 bases, and 16 bases had no gene match.

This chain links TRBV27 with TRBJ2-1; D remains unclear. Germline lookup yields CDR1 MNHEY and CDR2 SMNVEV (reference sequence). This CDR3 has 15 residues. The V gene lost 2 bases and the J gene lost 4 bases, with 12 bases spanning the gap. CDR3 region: CASSLAASLYNEQFF. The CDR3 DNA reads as TGTGCCAGCAGTTTAGCGGCCAGCCTGTACAATGAGCAGTTCTTC.